These 26 T cell receptor beta chains came from one sample sequenced in a study of response to subunit inactivated influenza vaccine. TCRdb reprocessed the RT-PCR reads via MiXCR and lists one record per CDR3 protein. Of a few hundred thousand distinct CDR3 sequences listed, around 15% are singletons. The specimen comprised PBMCs from blood, sampled about 13 days after vaccination. These receptors came from a man aged 50 or older who received an inactivated influenza vaccine.

This clonotype showed up just a few times. CDR3 nucleotide sequence: TGTGCCAGCAGTTTTTCGGGACAGGGCAATTCACCCCTCCACTTT. Its translation: CASSFSGQGNSPLHF. J is TRBJ1-6 and V is TRBV12-3 or TRBV12-4, with TRBD1 matching 9 bases. There are 15 residues in the CDR3. The V segment lost 3 bases and the J segment 7 bases; nucleotides outside the gene matches: 4.

J is TRBJ2-7 and V is TRBV12-3 or TRBV12-4; 9 nucleotides match TRBD2. The length of the CDR3 is 15 residues. V trimming: 3 bases; J trimming: 2 bases; junction bases outside the gene matches: 5. CDR3 sequence: CASSLTASGAYEQYF. The DNA for the CDR3 is TGTGCCAGCAGTTTGACGGCTAGCGGGGCCTACGAGCAGTACTTC.

A remark on this clonotype: The junction shows a germline mismatch at one end, possibly a read error. The chain is built from TRBV7-2 and TRBJ2-7; a weak D match, TRBD1 (5 bases). The V gene's germline CDR1 is SGHTA and CDR2 FQGNSA. The CDR3 covers 13 residues. The CDR3: CASSIAGWVEQYF. Written as DNA, the CDR3 is TGTGCCAGCAGCATAGCAGGGTGGGTCGAGCAGTACTTC.

The sample holds a few counts of this clonotype. The genes are TRBV12-3 or TRBV12-4 and TRBJ2-7, with D possibly being TRBD2 (6 bases). V lost 8 bases to trimming and J lost 6 bases, with 17 bases between them. The CDR3 spans 13 residues. For the CDR3, the DNA is TGTGCCAGCGCCGGGGGATGGGGAGGCGAGCAGTACTTC. This translates into CASAGGWGGEQYF.

The J gene is TRBJ2-5, the V gene TRBV6-2 or TRBV6-3, with TRBD2 matching 9 bases. Per the germline V gene, CDR1 is MNHEY and CDR2 is SVGEGT. V lost 2 bases, J lost 1 base, and 14 bases stayed unmatched. The CDR3 is 19 amino acids. CDR3 nucleotides: TGTGCCAGCAGTTACCTGGCTGCTAGCGGGGTGCCTGCCCAAGAGACCCAGTACTTC. Amino acids: CASSYLAASGVPAQETQYF.

The CDR3 is CATSPSGSSYNEQFF. CDR3 sequence (DNA): TGTGCCACCAGTCCGTCAGGGAGCTCCTACAATGAGCAGTTCTTC. The chain recombines TRBV24-1 with TRBJ2-1; D possibly uses TRBD1 or TRBD2 (5 bases each). V dropped 6 bases and J dropped 0 bases, with 11 bases sitting between them. The CDR3 is 15 residues long. Germline lookup yields CDR1 KGHDR and CDR2 SFDVKD.

This rearrangement joins TRBV12-3 or TRBV12-4 to TRBJ2-2; D is uncertain. The CDR3 spans 14 residues. Trimming stripped 7 bases from V and 5 bases from J, with 14 bases between. CDR3 sequence: CASTRSDVTGELFF. Written as DNA, the CDR3 is TGTGCCAGCACCCGTTCGGACGTGACCGGGGAGCTGTTTTTT.

The genes are TRBV28 and TRBJ2-1; D call uncertain. Germline V gene lookup returns CDR1 MDHEN and CDR2 SYDVKM. The CDR3 extends over 15 amino acids. Trimming removed 3 bases from V and 2 bases from J, with 11 bases in between. The CDR3 sequence is CASSFSPPAYNEQFF. CDR3 DNA sequence: TGTGCCAGCAGTTTTAGTCCGCCAGCCTACAATGAGCAGTTCTTC.

The rearrangement uses TRBV20-1 and TRBJ1-5, with D tentatively TRBD1 (6 bases). Trimming pared 6 bases from V and 0 bases from J, leaving 15 bases between. The CDR3 spans 15 residues. The germline V gene has CDR1 DFQATT and CDR2 SNEGSKA (reference sequence). The CDR3 bases are TGCAGTGCCGAAAACGGACAGCTTAGCAATCAGCCCCAGCATTTT. Encoded protein: CSAENGQLSNQPQHF.

This clonotype was seen only a few times. The J gene is TRBJ2-5, the V gene TRBV11-2, with 14 bases fitting TRBD2. Germline-derived CDR1 and CDR2 are SGHAT and FQNNGV. V shed 5 bases, J shed 10 bases, and the junction held 3 bases outside the gene matches. CDR3 length equals 13 residues. CDR3 DNA: TGTGCCAGCAGCAACGGACTAGCGGGGGGCCAGTACTTC. Its protein is CASSNGLAGGQYF.

This clonotype was counted a few times. J is TRBJ2-7 and V is TRBV9; D is tentatively TRBD1 or TRBD2 (6 bases each). This CDR3 contains 14 residues. Per germline, CDR1 SGDLS and CDR2 YYNGEE. Trimming shortened V by 2 bases and J by 2 bases, and 11 bases separated the two germline ends. The DNA for the CDR3 is TGTGCCAGCAGCGTCTCGGAGGGGGCCTACGAGCAGTACTTC. Its translation is CASSVSEGAYEQYF.

The chain has TRBV4-1 and TRBJ2-7, with 8 bases lining up with TRBD1. With 1 base clipped from V and 3 bases from J, the junction kept 5 bases outside the gene matches. The V gene's germline CDR1 is MGHRA and CDR2 YSYEKL. The CDR3 spans 15 residues. CDR3 residues: CASSQGQGNFYEQYF. CDR3 nucleotides: TGCGCCAGCAGCCAAGGACAGGGGAATTTCTACGAGCAGTACTTC.

This clonotype was detected only a few times. CDR3 coding DNA: TGCAGTGCTAGAGATTCCGGACAGGGGGCTTGGGGATTCTTC. It is translated as CSARDSGQGAWGFF. The chain joins TRBV20-1 to TRBJ2-1, with TRBD1 identical over 11 bases. The junction had 11 bases not matched to a gene; V was cut back by 0 bases and J by 16 bases. The germline V gene has CDR1 DFQATT and CDR2 SNEGSKA (reference sequence). CDR3 size: 14 residues.

This clonotype was counted only a few times. V and J are TRBV15 and TRBJ1-2, with TRBD1 identical over 7 bases. The CDR3 spans 14 residues. The V gene end was trimmed by 5 bases and the J gene end by 8 bases; junction bases not matched to a gene: 11. The germline V gene encodes CDR1 LNHNV and CDR2 YYDKDF (reference sequence). Here the CDR3 DNA reads TGTGCCACCAGCTTAGACAGGGAAGTCGGAGGCTACACCTTC. Translating it yields CATSLDREVGGYTF.

This clonotype was counted ten times or more. This chain links TRBV12-3 or TRBV12-4 with TRBJ2-1, with 7 bases lining up with TRBD1. Trimming took 10 bases from V and 8 from J; bases not matched to a gene: 11. The CDR3 is 13 residues long. CDR3 in DNA: TGTGCCACCCAACAGGGGAACTTCGATGAGCAGTTCTTC. Translating gives CATQQGNFDEQFF.

This clonotype was detected a few times. The gene calls are TRBV2 and TRBJ2-3, with D unclear. CDR1 is SNHLY, CDR2 FYNNEI, per germline. The CDR3 sequence is 14 residues long. Trimming took 2 bases from V and 6 from J, leaving 12 bases between them. Here the CDR3 DNA reads TGTGCCAGCAGTGAATTACGGGCCGGGGATACGCAGTATTTT. This sequence encodes CASSELRAGDTQYF.

There are a few counts of this clonotype. The CDR3 DNA follows: TGTGCCAGCAGCTCGTGGGACGACCGACCCTCACCCCTCCACTTT. It translates to CASSSWDDRPSPLHF. This chain links TRBV7-2 with TRBJ1-6; perhaps TRBD1 as D (5 bases). Germline V gene lookup returns CDR1 SGHTA and CDR2 FQGNSA. The CDR3 is made up of 15 amino acids. V was trimmed by 4 bases and J by 10 bases, leaving 17 bases between them.

This clonotype was seen ten or more times. The chain has TRBV28 and TRBJ2-7; no firm D call. Germline V gene data show CDR1 as MDHEN and CDR2 as SYDVKM. Trimming took off 6 bases at V and 7 bases at J, with 10 bases between the two ends. The CDR3 consists of 11 residues. The CDR3 loop is CASRGGGEQYF. CDR3 DNA sequence: TGTGCCAGCAGAGGTGGTGGGGAGCAGTACTTC. Based on the CDR3 plus reference TRBV28 and TRBJ2-7, the full variable domain is DVKVTQSSRYLVKRTGEKVFLECVQDMDHENMFWYRQDPGLGLRLIYFSYDVKMKEKGDIPEGYSVSREKKERFSLILESASTNQTSMYLCASRGGGEQYFGPGTRLTVT.

This clonotype was observed many times. The rearrangement links TRBV3-1 to TRBJ1-1, with a possible D match to TRBD1 (6 bases). The CDR3 is made up of 14 amino acids. CDR1 LGHDT and CDR2 YNNKEL come from the germline V gene (reference sequence). Between the trimmed V and J ends, which lost 4 bases and 1 base, there was a span of 10 bases. The CDR3 loop reads CASSPTTGNTEAFF. In nucleotides, the CDR3 is TGTGCCAGCAGCCCCACGACAGGGAACACTGAAGCTTTCTTT.

As for this clonotype: An end of the junction differs from the germline gene, which may be a read error. This sequence joins TRBV7-8 and TRBJ2-1, with 10 positions matching TRBD2. The CDR3 is 16 residues long. The germline V gene has CDR1 SGHVS and CDR2 FQNEAQ. The CDR3 loop reads CDSSPTLAGVDNEQFF. The CDR3 DNA sequence: TGTGACAGCAGCCCAACCCTAGCGGGAGTGGACAATGAGCAGTTCTTC.

This rearrangement joins TRBV20-1 to TRBJ2-7; 7 bases match TRBD2. The CDR3 is 15 residues long. V was pared by 0 bases and J by 2 bases, with 7 bases of the junction left unmatched. Germline loops: CDR1 DFQATT, CDR2 SNEGSKA (reference sequence). The DNA of the CDR3 is TGCAGTGCTAGAGATCCTAGCGGAAATACCTACGAGCAGTACTTC. It specifies CSARDPSGNTYEQYF.

The sample holds a few counts of this clonotype. The V and J genes are TRBV5-1 and TRBJ1-2; a possible D gene is TRBD1 (6 bases). Germline values: CDR1 SGHRS, CDR2 YFSETQ. The CDR3 has 13 residues. Deletions cut 5 bases from V and 9 bases from J, with 17 bases between. This CDR3 reads CASSQRGTTSYTF. CDR3 DNA: TGCGCCAGCAGTCAACGCGGGACAACTAGCTACACCTTC.

This clonotype was counted between two and nine times. The chain couples TRBV20-1 to TRBJ2-7; TRBD1 is a possible D gene (6 bases). Trimming left V 0 bases short and J 0 bases short, with 12 bases between. This CDR3 comprises 15 residues. CDR1 DFQATT and CDR2 SNEGSKA come from the germline V gene (reference sequence). Here the CDR3 reads CSARDGTRSSYEQYF. CDR3 DNA sequence: TGCAGTGCTAGAGATGGGACAAGGAGCTCCTACGAGCAGTACTTC.

This chain connects TRBV7-2 to TRBJ2-5; D unclear. The CDR3 spans 16 residues. CDR1 SGHTA and CDR2 FQGNSA come from the germline V gene. Trimming pared 3 bases from V and 2 bases from J, leaving 16 bases between. CDR3 DNA: TGTGCCAGCAGCTTGGGTTACAGTTATCCTCAAGAGACCCAGTACTTC. This gives the protein CASSLGYSYPQETQYF.

There are a few counts of this clonotype. The V gene is TRBV6-1, the J gene TRBJ1-1; D is unresolved. The germline V gene encodes CDR1 MNHNS and CDR2 SASEGT. Trimming took 2 bases from V and 5 from J, leaving 15 bases between them. This CDR3 contains 15 residues. In DNA, the CDR3 is TGTGCCAGCAGTGAATATGCGGCTATGGGAACTGAAGCTTTCTTT. This gives the protein CASSEYAAMGTEAFF.

There are a few counts of this clonotype. The J gene is TRBJ2-3, the V gene TRBV5-1, with D perhaps matching TRBD2 (5 bases). There are 19 residues in the CDR3. Trimming cost V 0 bases and J 2 bases, with 22 bases left between them. CDR1 is SGHRS and CDR2 is YFSETQ in the germline V gene. The CDR3 sequence is CASSLANGVAAASTDTQYF. The CDR3 nucleotides read TGCGCCAGCAGCTTGGCCAACGGGGTCGCGGCCGCCTCCACAGATACGCAGTATTTT.